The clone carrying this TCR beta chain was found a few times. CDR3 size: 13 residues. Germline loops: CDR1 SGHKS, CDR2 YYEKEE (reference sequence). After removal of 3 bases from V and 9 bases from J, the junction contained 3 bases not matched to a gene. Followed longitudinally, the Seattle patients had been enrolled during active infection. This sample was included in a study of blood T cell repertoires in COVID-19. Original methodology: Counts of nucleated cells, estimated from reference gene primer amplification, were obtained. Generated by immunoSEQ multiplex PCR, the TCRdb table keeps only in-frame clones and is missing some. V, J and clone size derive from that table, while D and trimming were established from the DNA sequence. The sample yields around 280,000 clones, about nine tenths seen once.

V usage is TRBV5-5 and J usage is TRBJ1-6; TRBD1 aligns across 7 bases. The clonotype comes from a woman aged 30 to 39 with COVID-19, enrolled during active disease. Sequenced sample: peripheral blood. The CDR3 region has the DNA TGTGCCAGCAGCTGGACAGGTAGTTCACCCCTCCACTTT. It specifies CASSWTGSSPLHF.